These T cell receptor beta chains were read from a single sample in a study of post-analysis software for immune sequencing data. MiXCR was run by TCRdb on the PCR reads, yielding one entry per CDR3 protein. Of some 890,000 distinct CDR3 sequences in the sample, around 53% were seen once. Sequencing used blood. The source of these receptors is a girl under 18 with multiple sclerosis. Each CDR3 is given with its conserved first and last residue. The order of the fields is V gene, D gene, clone size, J gene, CDR3 protein, CDR3 DNA. D genes are given only for firm matches. Size tells how often a clone was seen (once, few, many) or the class of an expanded clone, and some rows leave it out.

v_gene: TRBV10-3
d_gene: NA
abundance: NA
j_gene: TRBJ1-2
CDR3aa: CAISVRDYGYTF
CDR3nt: TGTGCCATCAGTGTCAGGGACTATGGCTACACCTTC

v_gene: TRBV25-1
d_gene: NA
abundance: NA
j_gene: TRBJ2-7
CDR3aa: CASSEVTVGGTDFYEQYF
CDR3nt: TGTGCCAGCAGTGAAGTCACGGTTGGGGGGACGGACTTCTACGAGCAGTACTTC

v_gene: TRBV28
d_gene: TRBD1
abundance: NA
j_gene: TRBJ2-3
CDR3aa: CASSFPPLPTGRSPRGFADTQYF
CDR3nt: TGTGCCAGCAGTTTCCCCCCGCTTCCGACAGGGAGATCACCAAGGGGTTTTGCAGATACGCAGTATTTT

v_gene: TRBV12-3/TRBV12-4
d_gene: NA
abundance: NA
j_gene: TRBJ1-1
CDR3aa: CASSLAWGTSLGNTEAFF
CDR3nt: TGTGCCAGCAGTTTAGCATGGGGGACTTCCCTCGGGAACACTGAAGCTTTCTTT

v_gene: TRBV12-3/TRBV12-4
d_gene: TRBD1
abundance: NA
j_gene: TRBJ1-1
CDR3aa: CASSLPLGQGYTEAFF
CDR3nt: TGTGCCAGCAGTTTACCCCTGGGACAGGGGTACACTGAAGCTTTCTTT

v_gene: TRBV20-1
d_gene: TRBD2
abundance: NA
j_gene: TRBJ2-7
CDR3aa: CSARWREGSYNEQYF
CDR3nt: TGCAGTGCTAGATGGCGGGAGGGCTCCTACAATGAGCAGTACTTC

v_gene: TRBV13
d_gene: TRBD2
abundance: NA
j_gene: TRBJ2-1
CDR3aa: CASSLGLAGPTYNEQFF
CDR3nt: TGTGCCAGCAGCTTAGGTCTAGCGGGGCCAACCTACAATGAGCAGTTCTTC

v_gene: TRBV27
d_gene: TRBD1
abundance: few
j_gene: TRBJ1-2
CDR3aa: CASSYDRVGYGYTF
CDR3nt: TGTGCCAGCAGCTACGACAGGGTGGGCTATGGCTACACCTTC

v_gene: TRBV27
d_gene: NA
abundance: NA
j_gene: TRBJ2-5
CDR3aa: CASSLRGKVGRTAQETQYF
CDR3nt: TGTGCCAGCAGTTTAAGAGGGAAGGTAGGGCGTACAGCCCAAGAGACCCAGTACTTC

v_gene: TRBV7-3
d_gene: TRBD2
abundance: NA
j_gene: TRBJ2-1
CDR3aa: CASSPGLAGAEQFF
CDR3nt: TGTGCCAGCAGCCCCGGACTAGCGGGAGCTGAGCAGTTCTTC

v_gene: TRBV5-1
d_gene: TRBD2
abundance: NA
j_gene: TRBJ2-7
CDR3aa: CASSLGLAGGTEQYF
CDR3nt: TGCGCCAGCAGCTTGGGACTAGCGGGAGGAACCGAGCAGTACTTC

v_gene: TRBV7-6
d_gene: NA
abundance: few
j_gene: TRBJ2-5
CDR3aa: CASSMTGETQYF
CDR3nt: TGTGCCAGCAGCATGACGGGGGAGACCCAGTACTTC

v_gene: TRBV10-3
d_gene: TRBD1
abundance: NA
j_gene: TRBJ2-7
CDR3aa: CAISAEQGAPEYF
CDR3nt: TGTGCCATCAGTGCTGAACAGGGGGCTCCTGAGTACTTC

v_gene: TRBV9
d_gene: TRBD2
abundance: NA
j_gene: TRBJ2-1
CDR3aa: CASSARGTSRGNEQFF
CDR3nt: TGTGCCAGCAGCGCCAGGGGGACTAGCCGCGGGAATGAGCAGTTCTTC

v_gene: TRBV29-1
d_gene: NA
abundance: NA
j_gene: TRBJ1-1
CDR3aa: CSVQTTANTEAFF
CDR3nt: TGCAGCGTTCAGACGACAGCGAACACTGAAGCTTTCTTT